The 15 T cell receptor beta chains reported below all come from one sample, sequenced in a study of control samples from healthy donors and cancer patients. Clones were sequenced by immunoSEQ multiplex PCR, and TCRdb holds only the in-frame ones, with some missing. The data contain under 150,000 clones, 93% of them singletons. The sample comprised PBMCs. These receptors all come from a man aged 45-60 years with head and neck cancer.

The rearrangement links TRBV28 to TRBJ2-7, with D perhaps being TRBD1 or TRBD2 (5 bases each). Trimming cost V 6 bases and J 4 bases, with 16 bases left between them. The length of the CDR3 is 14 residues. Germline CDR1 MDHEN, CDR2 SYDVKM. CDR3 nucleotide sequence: TGTGCCAGCAGGCCCTGGGACGGGGAATACGAGCAGTACTTC. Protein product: CASRPWDGEYEQYF.

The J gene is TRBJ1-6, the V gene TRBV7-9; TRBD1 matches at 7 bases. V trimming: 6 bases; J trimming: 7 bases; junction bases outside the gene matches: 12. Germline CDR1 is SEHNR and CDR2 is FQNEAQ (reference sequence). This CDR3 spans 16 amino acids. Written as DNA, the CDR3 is TGTGCCAGCAGACCTACAGGGGTCCCGGGGAATTCACCCCTCCACTTT. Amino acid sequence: CASRPTGVPGNSPLHF.

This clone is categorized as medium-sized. CDR3 coding DNA: TGTGCCAGCAGCACCACAGGGTTTTATCAGCCCCAGCATTTT. Translated, it gives CASSTTGFYQPQHF. This chain connects TRBV7-8 to TRBJ1-5, with D possibly TRBD1 on 6 matching bases. CDR3 length: 14 amino acids. V was shortened by 5 bases and J by 5 bases, with 13 bases between the two germline ends. Germline V CDR1 and CDR2: SGHVS, FQNEAQ.

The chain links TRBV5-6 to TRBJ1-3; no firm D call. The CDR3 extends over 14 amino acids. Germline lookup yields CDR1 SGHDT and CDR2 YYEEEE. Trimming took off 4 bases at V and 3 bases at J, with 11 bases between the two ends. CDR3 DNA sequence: TGTGCCAGCAGCCGTAGGAGTGGTGGAAACACCATATATTTT. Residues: CASSRRSGGNTIYF.

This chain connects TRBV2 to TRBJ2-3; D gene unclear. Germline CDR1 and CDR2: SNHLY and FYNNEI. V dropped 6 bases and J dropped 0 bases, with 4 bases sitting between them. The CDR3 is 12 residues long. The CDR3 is CASSPSTDTQYF. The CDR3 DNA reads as TGTGCCAGCAGCCCTAGCACAGATACGCAGTATTTT.

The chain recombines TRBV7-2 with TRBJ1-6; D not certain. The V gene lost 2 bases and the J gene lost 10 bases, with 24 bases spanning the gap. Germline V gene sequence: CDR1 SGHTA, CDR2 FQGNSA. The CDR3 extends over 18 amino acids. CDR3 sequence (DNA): TGTGCCAGCAGCTTATATCGGGCAGGTGTAAAGTTGGAGTCACCCCTCCACTTT. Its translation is CASSLYRAGVKLESPLHF. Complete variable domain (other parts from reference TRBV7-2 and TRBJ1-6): GAGVSQSPSNKVTEKGKDVELRCDPISGHTALYWYRQSLGQGLEFLIYFQGNSAPDKSGLPSDRFSAERTGGSVSTLTIQRTQQEDSAVYLCASSLYRAGVKLESPLHFGNGTRLTVT.

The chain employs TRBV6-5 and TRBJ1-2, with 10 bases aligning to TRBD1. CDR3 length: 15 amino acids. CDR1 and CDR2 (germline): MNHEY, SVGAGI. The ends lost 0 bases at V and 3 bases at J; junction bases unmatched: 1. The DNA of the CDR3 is TGTGCCAGCAGTTACTCGGGACAGGGGTACTATGGCTACACCTTC. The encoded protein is CASSYSGQGYYGYTF.

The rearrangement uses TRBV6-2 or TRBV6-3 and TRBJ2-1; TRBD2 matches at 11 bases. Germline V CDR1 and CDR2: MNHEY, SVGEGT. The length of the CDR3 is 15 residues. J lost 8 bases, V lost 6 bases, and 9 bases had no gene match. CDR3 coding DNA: TGTGCCAGCAGCGACCTTAGCGGGGGGGCATATGAGCAGTTCTTC. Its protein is CASSDLSGGAYEQFF.

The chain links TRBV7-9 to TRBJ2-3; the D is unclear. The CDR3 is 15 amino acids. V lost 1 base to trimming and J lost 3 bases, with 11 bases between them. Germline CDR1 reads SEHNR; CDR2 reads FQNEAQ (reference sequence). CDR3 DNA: TGTGCCAGCAGCTTAGATGCAGGAAGGACAGATACGCAGTATTTT. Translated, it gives CASSLDAGRTDTQYF.

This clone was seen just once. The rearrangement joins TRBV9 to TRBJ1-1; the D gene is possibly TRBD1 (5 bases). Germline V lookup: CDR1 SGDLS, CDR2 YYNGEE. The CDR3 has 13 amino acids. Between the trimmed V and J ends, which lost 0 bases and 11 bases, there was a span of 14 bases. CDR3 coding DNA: TGTGCCAGCAGCGTAGAAGGACCCGGGGGGGCTTTCTTT. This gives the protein CASSVEGPGGAFF.

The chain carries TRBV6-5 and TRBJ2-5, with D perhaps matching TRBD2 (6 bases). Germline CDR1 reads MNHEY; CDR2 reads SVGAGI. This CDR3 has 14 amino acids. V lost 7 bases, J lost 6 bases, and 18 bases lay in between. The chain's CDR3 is CASTTSFAGKTQYF. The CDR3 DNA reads TGTGCCAGCACTACTAGCTTTGCTGGTAAGACCCAGTACTTC.

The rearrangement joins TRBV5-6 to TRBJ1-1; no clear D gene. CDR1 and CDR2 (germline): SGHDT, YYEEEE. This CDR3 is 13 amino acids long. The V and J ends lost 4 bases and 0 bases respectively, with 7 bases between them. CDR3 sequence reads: CASSMGLNTEAFF. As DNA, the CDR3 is TGTGCCAGCAGCATGGGGTTGAACACTGAAGCTTTCTTT.

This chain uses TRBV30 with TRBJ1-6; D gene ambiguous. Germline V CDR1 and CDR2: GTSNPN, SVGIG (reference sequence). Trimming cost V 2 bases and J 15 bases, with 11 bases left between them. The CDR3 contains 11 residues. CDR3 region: CAWSLFGDLHF. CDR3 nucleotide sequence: TGTGCCTGGAGTCTTTTTGGGGACCTCCACTTT.

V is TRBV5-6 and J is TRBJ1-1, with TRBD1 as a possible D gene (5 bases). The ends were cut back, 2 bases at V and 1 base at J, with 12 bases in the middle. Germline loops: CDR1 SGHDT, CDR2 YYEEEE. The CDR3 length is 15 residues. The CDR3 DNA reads TGTGCCAGCAGCTTCAAAACGGGGCCGAACACTGAAGCTTTCTTT. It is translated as CASSFKTGPNTEAFF.

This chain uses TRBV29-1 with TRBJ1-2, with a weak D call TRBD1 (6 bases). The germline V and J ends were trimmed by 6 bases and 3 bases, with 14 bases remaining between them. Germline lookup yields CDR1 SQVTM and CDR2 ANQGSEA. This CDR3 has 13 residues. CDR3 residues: CSVIDRLHYGYTF. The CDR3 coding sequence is TGCAGCGTGATTGACAGGCTCCACTATGGCTACACCTTC.